These 14 T cell receptor beta chains originate from one sample sequenced in a study of blood T cell repertoires in COVID-19 (dated by TCRdb to about 2020). Receptors were amplified or captured by the immunoSEQ multiplex PCR assay. The immuneACCESS repertoire file appears here via TCRdb, limited to in-frame rearrangements. These files lack a portion of the clones; in checked studies, under half of the deficit traces to unresolved V genes, and the cause of the others is not known. This sample has about 140,000 clones in its table, and approximately 84% of those were observed once. The ten largest account for more than 3.5% of the sample. Material: peripheral blood. The source of these receptors is a woman aged 55-69 years with acute or convalescent COVID-19.

The chain carries TRBV19 and TRBJ1-5, with D tentatively TRBD1 (5 bases). CDR1 is LNHDA and CDR2 is SQIVND in the germline V gene (reference sequence). V gave up 0 bases and J gave up 3 bases, with 9 bases separating them. The CDR3 runs 15 residues. CDR3 sequence reads: CASSIEGGPNQPQHF. Written as DNA, the CDR3 is TGTGCCAGTAGTATAGAGGGGGGACCCAATCAGCCCCAGCATTTT.

The rearrangement uses TRBV7-2 and TRBJ1-4, with D perhaps matching TRBD1 (6 bases). V lost 5 bases to trimming and J lost 7 bases, with 14 bases between them. The CDR3 is 14 amino acids. CDR1 and CDR2 (germline): SGHTA, FQGNSA. Here the CDR3 DNA reads TGTGCCAGCAGCCCCAAGGGGGGGGGTGAAAAACTGTTTTTT. It encodes CASSPKGGGEKLFF.

The rearrangement joins TRBV28 to TRBJ1-1; D unclear. Trimming removed 10 bases at V and 1 base at J, with 7 bases between. Germline CDR1 and CDR2: MDHEN and SYDVKM. The CDR3 loop spans 11 amino acids. CDR3 loop: CATVSNTEAFF. CDR3 DNA: TGTGCCACCGTGTCGAACACTGAAGCTTTCTTT.

The rearrangement joins TRBV18 to TRBJ1-6; TRBD1 matches 7 bases. Germline lookup yields CDR1 KGHSH and CDR2 LQKENI. V gave up 5 bases and J gave up 8 bases; unmatched junction bases: 6. CDR3 length equals 14 residues. CDR3 bases: TGTGCCAGCTCATTAGGACAGGCCCATTCACCCCTCCACTTT. Amino acid sequence: CASSLGQAHSPLHF. Full variable domain (outside the CDR3, taken from reference TRBV18 and TRBJ1-6): NAGVMQNPRHLVRRRGQEARLRCSPMKGHSHVYWYRQLPEEGLKFMVYLQKENIIDESGMPKERFSAEFPKEGPSILRIQQVVRGDSAAYFCASSLGQAHSPLHFGNGTRLTVT.

The rearrangement uses TRBV5-1 and TRBJ2-1; 15 bases are shared with TRBD2. The CDR3 is 15 amino acids. The trim removed 4 bases at V and 9 bases at J, leaving 5 bases unmatched. The germline CDR1 and CDR2 sequences are SGHRS and YFSETQ. This CDR3 is CASSTRTSGRGEQFF. DNA of the CDR3: TGCGCCAGCAGCACGAGGACTAGCGGGAGGGGTGAGCAGTTCTTC.

The V and J genes are TRBV10-1 and TRBJ2-7, with 9 nucleotides matching TRBD2. Germline V gene sequence: CDR1 WNHNN, CDR2 SYGVQD (reference sequence). This CDR3 spans 15 amino acids. Germline trimming cut 6 bases from V and 0 bases from J; bases unmatched to any gene: 6. CDR3 in DNA: TGCGCCAGCAGCGATCTAGCGGGACCCTCCTACGAGCAGTACTTC. Residues: CASSDLAGPSYEQYF.

The gene calls are TRBV4-3 and TRBJ2-3, with D hard to call. The V end was cut by 1 base, the J end by 1 base, with 6 bases between. The CDR3 is made up of 14 amino acids. CDR1 and CDR2 (germline): LGHNA, YSLEER. CDR3 sequence: CASSQVERTDTQYF. The CDR3 region has the DNA TGCGCCAGCAGCCAAGTCGAGCGCACAGATACGCAGTATTTT.

V usage is TRBV7-2 and J usage is TRBJ1-4, with 7 bases matching TRBD1. After removal of 5 bases from V and 3 bases from J, the junction contained 6 bases not matched to a gene. This CDR3 has 15 amino acids. CDR1 is SGHTA and CDR2 is FQGNSA in the germline V gene. The CDR3 DNA follows: TGTGCCAGCAGCGCTACCGGGACAGCTAATGAAAAACTGTTTTTT. This gives the protein CASSATGTANEKLFF.

The CDR3 sequence: CASSLGTANGNTIYF. Written as DNA, the CDR3 is TGTGCCAGCAGCTTAGGGACAGCGAATGGAAACACCATATATTTT. The V and J genes are TRBV7-8 and TRBJ1-3, with D maybe TRBD1 (6 bases). The CDR3 is made up of 15 amino acids. V was pared by 1 base and J by 3 bases, with 10 bases between. Germline V CDR1 and CDR2: SGHVS, FQNEAQ.

This rearrangement joins TRBV28 to TRBJ1-2; TRBD1 agrees at 10 bases. Trimming removed 2 bases from V and 8 bases from J; junction bases left unmatched: 11. From germline, CDR1 is MDHEN and CDR2 SYDVKM. The CDR3 extends over 16 amino acids. The DNA for the CDR3 is TGTGCCAGCAGTTTAAGAGGACAGGGGGGTGCGAGGGGCTACACCTTC. Translating gives CASSLRGQGGARGYTF.

This chain connects TRBV9 to TRBJ2-1, with 7 bases identical to TRBD2. Germline loops: CDR1 SGDLS, CDR2 YYNGEE. This CDR3 is 17 amino acids long. After removal of 4 bases from V and 1 base from J, the junction contained 11 bases not matched to a gene. CDR3 protein: CASSPQRLASSYNEQFF. DNA of the CDR3: TGTGCCAGCAGCCCCCAAAGACTAGCAAGTTCCTACAATGAGCAGTTCTTC.

This CDR3 reads CASSAGRGGTEAFF. CDR3 bases: TGTGCCAGCAGTGCAGGGCGCGGGGGCACTGAAGCTTTCTTT. V is TRBV9 and J is TRBJ1-1; possibly TRBD1 for D (5 bases). The V end lost 5 bases, the J end lost 4 bases, and 15 bases lay between the germline ends. The CDR3 has 14 amino acids. CDR1 is SGDLS and CDR2 is YYNGEE in the germline V gene.

The chain joins TRBV11-3 to TRBJ1-4, with 7 bases aligning to TRBD1. V trimming: 5 bases; J trimming: 0 bases; junction bases outside the gene matches: 6. Germline V lookup: CDR1 SGHNT, CDR2 YENEEA. The CDR3 extends over 16 amino acids. The DNA of the CDR3 is TGTGCCAGCAGCCCTGGACAGGCTGCAACTAATGAAAAACTGTTTTTT. This translates into CASSPGQAATNEKLFF.

The chain is built from TRBV6-2 or TRBV6-3 and TRBJ2-1; 9 bases align to TRBD2. V lost 0 bases, J lost 1 base, and 4 bases stayed unmatched. CDR1 MNHEY and CDR2 SVGEGT come from the germline V gene. CDR3 size: 17 residues. The CDR3 coding sequence is TGTGCCAGCAGTTACTCGGTTAGCGGGAGTTCCTACAATGAGCAGTTCTTC. Translation gives CASSYSVSGSSYNEQFF.